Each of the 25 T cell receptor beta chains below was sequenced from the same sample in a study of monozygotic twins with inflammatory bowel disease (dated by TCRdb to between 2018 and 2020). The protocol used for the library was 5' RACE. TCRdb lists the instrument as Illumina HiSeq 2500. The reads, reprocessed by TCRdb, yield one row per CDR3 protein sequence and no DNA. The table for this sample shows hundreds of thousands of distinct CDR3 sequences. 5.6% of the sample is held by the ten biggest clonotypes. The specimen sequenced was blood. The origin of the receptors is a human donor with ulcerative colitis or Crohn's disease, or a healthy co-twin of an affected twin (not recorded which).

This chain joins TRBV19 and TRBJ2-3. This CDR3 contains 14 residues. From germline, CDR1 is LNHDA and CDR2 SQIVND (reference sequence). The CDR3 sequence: CASSKELITDTQYF.

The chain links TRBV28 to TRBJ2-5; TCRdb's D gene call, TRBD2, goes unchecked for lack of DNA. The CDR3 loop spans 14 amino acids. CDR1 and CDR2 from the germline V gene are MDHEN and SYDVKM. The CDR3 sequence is CASRGLAGWETQYF.

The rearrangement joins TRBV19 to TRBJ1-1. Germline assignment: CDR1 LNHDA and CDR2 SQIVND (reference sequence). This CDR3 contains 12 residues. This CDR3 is CASTFGRAEAFF.

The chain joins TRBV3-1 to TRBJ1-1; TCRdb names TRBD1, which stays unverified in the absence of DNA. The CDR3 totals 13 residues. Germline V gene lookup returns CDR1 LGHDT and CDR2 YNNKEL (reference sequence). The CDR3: CASSLGQATEAFF.

The CDR3: CASSYREGYEQYF. The chain is built from TRBV6-5 and TRBJ2-7; TCRdb gives TRBD2 as the D gene, but with no DNA this cannot be confirmed. This CDR3 comprises 13 residues. Germline CDR1 reads MNHEY; CDR2 reads SVGAGI.

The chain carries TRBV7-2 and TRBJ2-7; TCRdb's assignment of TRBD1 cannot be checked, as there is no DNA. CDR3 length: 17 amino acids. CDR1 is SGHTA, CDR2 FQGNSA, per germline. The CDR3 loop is CASSAGDFWGASYEQYF. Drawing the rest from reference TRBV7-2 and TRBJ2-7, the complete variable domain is GAGVSQSPSNKVTEKGKDVELRCDPISGHTALYWYRQSLGQGLEFLIYFQGNSAPDKSGLPSDRFSAERTGGSVSTLTIQRTQQEDSAVYLCASSAGDFWGASYEQYFGPGTRLTVT.

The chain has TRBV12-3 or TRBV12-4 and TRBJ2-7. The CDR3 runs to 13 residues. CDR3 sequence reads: CASSYRPSYEQYF.

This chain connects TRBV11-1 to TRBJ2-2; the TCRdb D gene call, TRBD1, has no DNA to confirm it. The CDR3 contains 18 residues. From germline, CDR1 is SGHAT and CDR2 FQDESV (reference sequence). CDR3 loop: CASSLDQGTGVNTGELFF. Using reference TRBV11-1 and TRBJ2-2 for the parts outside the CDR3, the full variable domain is EAEVAQSPRYKITEKSQAVAFWCDPISGHATLYWYRQILGQGPELLVQFQDESVVDDSQLPKDRFSAERLKGVDSTLKIQPAELGDSAMYLCASSLDQGTGVNTGELFFGEGSRLTVL.

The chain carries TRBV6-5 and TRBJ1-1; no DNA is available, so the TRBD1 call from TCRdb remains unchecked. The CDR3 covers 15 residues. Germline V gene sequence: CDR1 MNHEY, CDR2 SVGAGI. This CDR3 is CASSYAQQGWTEAFF.

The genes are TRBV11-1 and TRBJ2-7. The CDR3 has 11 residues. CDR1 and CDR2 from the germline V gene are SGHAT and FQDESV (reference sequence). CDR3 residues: CASSLDDEQYF.

The CDR3: CASSSASDLGEQFF. The chain links TRBV5-4 to TRBJ2-1. Germline loops: CDR1 SGHNT, CDR2 YYREEE (reference sequence). The CDR3 extends over 14 amino acids. Combining the CDR3 with reference TRBV5-4 and TRBJ2-1 gives the whole variable domain ETGVTQSPTHLIKTRGQQVTLRCSSQSGHNTVSWYQQALGQGPQFIFQYYREEENGRGNFPPRFSGLQFPNYSSELNVNALELDDSALYLCASSSASDLGEQFFGPGTRLTVL.

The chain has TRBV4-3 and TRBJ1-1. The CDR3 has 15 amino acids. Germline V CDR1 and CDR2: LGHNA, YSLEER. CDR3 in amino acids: CASSQDDTRYTEAFF.

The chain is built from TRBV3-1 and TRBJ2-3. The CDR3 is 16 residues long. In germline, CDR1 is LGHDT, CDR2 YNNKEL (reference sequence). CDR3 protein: CASSRHKDKITDTQYF.

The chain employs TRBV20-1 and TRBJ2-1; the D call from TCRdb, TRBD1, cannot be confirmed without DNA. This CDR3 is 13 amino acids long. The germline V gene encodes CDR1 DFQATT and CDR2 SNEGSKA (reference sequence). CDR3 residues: CSASPNSYNEQFF.

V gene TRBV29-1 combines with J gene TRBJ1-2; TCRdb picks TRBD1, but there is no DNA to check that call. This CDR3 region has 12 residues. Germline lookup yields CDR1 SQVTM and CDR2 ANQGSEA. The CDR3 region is CSVGAASEGYTF.

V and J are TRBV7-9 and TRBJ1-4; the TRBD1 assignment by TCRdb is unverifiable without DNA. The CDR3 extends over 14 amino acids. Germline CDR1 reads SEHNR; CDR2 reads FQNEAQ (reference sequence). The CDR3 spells CASSSSGSNEKLFF.

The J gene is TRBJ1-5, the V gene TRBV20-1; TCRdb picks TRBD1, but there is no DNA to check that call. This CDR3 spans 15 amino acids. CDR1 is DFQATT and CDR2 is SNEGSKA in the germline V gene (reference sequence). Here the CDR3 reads CSARERVGGGQPQHF.

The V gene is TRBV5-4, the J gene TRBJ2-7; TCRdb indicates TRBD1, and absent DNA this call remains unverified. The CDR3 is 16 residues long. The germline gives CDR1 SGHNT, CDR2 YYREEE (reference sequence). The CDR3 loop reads CASSLAGQQSLYEQYF.

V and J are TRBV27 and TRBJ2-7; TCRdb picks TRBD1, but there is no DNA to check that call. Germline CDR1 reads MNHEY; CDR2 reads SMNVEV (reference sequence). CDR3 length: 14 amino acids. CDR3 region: CASHPGGPTYEQYF.

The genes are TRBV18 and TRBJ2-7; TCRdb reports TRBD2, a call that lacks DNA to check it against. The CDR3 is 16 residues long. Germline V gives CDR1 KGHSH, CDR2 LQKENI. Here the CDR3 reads CASSPRTVAGAYEQYF.

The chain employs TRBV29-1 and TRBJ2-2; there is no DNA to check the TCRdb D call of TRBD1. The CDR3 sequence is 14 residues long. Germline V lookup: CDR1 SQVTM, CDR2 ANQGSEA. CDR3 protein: CSTRDRPNTVELFF.

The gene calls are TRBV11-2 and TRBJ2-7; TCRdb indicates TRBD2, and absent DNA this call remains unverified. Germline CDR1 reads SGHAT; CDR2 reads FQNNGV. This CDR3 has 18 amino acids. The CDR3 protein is CASSFQGPTSGRGHEQYF.

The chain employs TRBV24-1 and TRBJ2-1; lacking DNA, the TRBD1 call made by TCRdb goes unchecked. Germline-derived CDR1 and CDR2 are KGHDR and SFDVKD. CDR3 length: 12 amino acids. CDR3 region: CATSLGHNEQFF.

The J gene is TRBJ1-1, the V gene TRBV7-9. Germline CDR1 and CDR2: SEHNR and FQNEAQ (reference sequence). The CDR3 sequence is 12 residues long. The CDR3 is CASSPLGTEAFF.

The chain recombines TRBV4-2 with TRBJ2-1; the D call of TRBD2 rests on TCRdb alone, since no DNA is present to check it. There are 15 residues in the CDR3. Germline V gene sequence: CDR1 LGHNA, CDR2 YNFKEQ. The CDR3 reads CASSQGAGGSNEQFF.